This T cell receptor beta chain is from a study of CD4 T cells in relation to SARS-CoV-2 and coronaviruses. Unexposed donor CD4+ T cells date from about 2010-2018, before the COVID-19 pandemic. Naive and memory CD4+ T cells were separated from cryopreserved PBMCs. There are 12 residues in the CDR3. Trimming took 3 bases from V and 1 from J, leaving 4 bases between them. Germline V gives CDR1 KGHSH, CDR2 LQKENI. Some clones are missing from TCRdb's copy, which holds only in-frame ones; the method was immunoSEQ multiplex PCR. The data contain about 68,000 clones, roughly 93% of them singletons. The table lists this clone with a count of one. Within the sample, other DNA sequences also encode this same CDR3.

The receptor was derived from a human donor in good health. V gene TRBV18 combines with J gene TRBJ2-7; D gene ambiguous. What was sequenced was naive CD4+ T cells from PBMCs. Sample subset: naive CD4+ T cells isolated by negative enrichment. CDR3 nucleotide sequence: TGTGCCAGCTCACCGACTTCCTACGAGCAGTACTTC. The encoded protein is CASSPTSYEQYF.